These T cell receptor beta chains were read from a single sample in a study of T cell responses to AZD1222 COVID-19 vaccine. The protocol was immunoSEQ multiplex PCR, while the TCRdb copy is restricted to in-frame clones and leaves out a portion. Of approximately 120,000 clones in the sample, about nine tenths were seen once. The sample was peripheral blood, taken on day 0 of AZD1222 vaccination. Source of these receptors: an adult in good health. The CDR3 runs from the conserved cysteine through the conserved F or W. The order of the fields is J gene, clone size, D gene, V gene, CDR3 protein, CDR3 DNA. D genes are given only for firm matches. Expanded clones get a size class; other rows say once, few or many, or leave the size out.

J: TRBJ2-7; size: NA; D: TRBD2; V: TRBV6-2/TRBV6-3; CDR3: CASSLKSGSVDEQYF; DNA: TGTGCCAGCAGTTTAAAAAGCGGGAGCGTCGACGAGCAGTACTTC
J: TRBJ2-7; size: NA; D: TRBD2; V: TRBV6-2/TRBV6-3; CDR3: CASSSTSGGHYEQYF; DNA: TGTGCCAGCAGTTCGACTAGCGGGGGGCACTACGAGCAGTACTTC
J: TRBJ2-5; size: NA; D: TRBD2; V: TRBV9; CDR3: CASSPTTGLGQETQYF; DNA: TGTGCCAGCAGCCCAACAACTGGACTAGGGCAAGAGACCCAGTACTTC
J: TRBJ2-7; size: NA; D: NA; V: TRBV2; CDR3: CASSRPETSRQYF; DNA: TGTGCCAGCAGCCGACCGGAGACTAGTCGGCAGTACTTC
J: TRBJ2-3; size: once; D: NA; V: TRBV10-3; CDR3: CATGGGGAGGDTQYF; DNA: TGTGCCACCGGGGGAGGCGGGGCCGGTGGAGATACGCAGTATTTT
J: TRBJ2-7; size: NA; D: TRBD1; V: TRBV6-5; CDR3: CASSYSPGTGWDEQYF; DNA: TGTGCCAGCAGTTACTCCCCTGGGACAGGGTGGGATGAGCAGTACTTC
J: TRBJ1-6; size: NA; D: NA; V: TRBV6-1; CDR3: CASSEVGPINSPLHF; DNA: TGTGCCAGCAGTGAAGTCGGACCGATTAATTCACCCCTCCACTTT
J: TRBJ2-3; size: NA; D: NA; V: TRBV29-1; CDR3: CSVSTDTQYF; DNA: TGCAGCGTTAGCACAGATACGCAGTATTTT
J: TRBJ1-1; size: once; D: TRBD1; V: TRBV7-2; CDR3: CASSSDRTGGKAFF; DNA: TGTGCCAGCAGCTCCGACAGGACAGGGGGTAAAGCTTTCTTT
J: TRBJ2-1; size: NA; D: NA; V: TRBV25-1; CDR3: CASNVGGRGEQFF; DNA: TGTGCCAGCAATGTGGGGGGCCGTGGTGAGCAGTTCTTC
J: TRBJ2-1; size: few; D: TRBD2; V: TRBV24-1; CDR3: CATSLSSGGVDEQFF; DNA: TGTGCCACCAGCCTCAGCTCGGGAGGCGTCGATGAGCAGTTCTTC
J: TRBJ1-3; size: NA; D: TRBD1; V: TRBV4-3; CDR3: CASSTYRGSGNTIYF; DNA: TGCGCCAGCAGCACCTACAGGGGATCTGGAAACACCATATATTTT
J: TRBJ2-3; size: NA; D: TRBD1; V: TRBV5-1; CDR3: CASSLRHVGTARDTQYF; DNA: TGCGCCAGCAGCTTGCGGCACGTCGGGACAGCAAGAGATACGCAGTATTTT
J: TRBJ1-1; size: NA; D: NA; V: TRBV18; CDR3: CASQGLMNTEAFF; DNA: TGTGCCAGCCAGGGCCTTATGAACACTGAAGCTTTCTTT
J: TRBJ1-5; size: once; D: NA; V: TRBV5-1; CDR3: CASSLVLGDQPQHF; DNA: TGCGCCAGCAGCTTGGTTCTGGGTGATCAGCCCCAGCATTTT
J: TRBJ2-7; size: NA; D: TRBD2; V: TRBV5-4; CDR3: CASSLAGGVEQYF; DNA: TGTGCCAGCAGCTTAGCGGGAGGAGTAGAACAGTACTTC
J: TRBJ1-4; size: once; D: TRBD1; V: TRBV28; CDR3: CASSLSPGQGNEKLFF; DNA: TGTGCCAGCAGTTTATCCCCCGGACAGGGCAATGAAAAACTGTTTTTT
J: TRBJ2-2; size: NA; D: TRBD2; V: TRBV7-8; CDR3: CASSQSGGATGELFF; DNA: TGTGCCAGCAGCCAAAGCGGGGGGGCGACCGGGGAGCTGTTTTTT
J: TRBJ1-1; size: NA; D: NA; V: TRBV3-1/TRBV3-2; CDR3: CASSQGVSLEAFF; DNA: TGTGCCAGCAGCCAAGGTGTCAGCCTTGAAGCTTTCTTT
J: TRBJ2-3; size: NA; D: NA; V: TRBV10-3; CDR3: CAISGRGGGTDTQYF; DNA: TGTGCCATCAGTGGGCGGGGCGGTGGCACAGATACGCAGTATTTT
J: TRBJ1-1; size: NA; D: NA; V: TRBV10-1; CDR3: CASRYNMNTEAFF; DNA: TGCGCCAGCCGTTATAACATGAACACTGAAGCTTTCTTT
J: TRBJ2-7; size: NA; D: NA; V: TRBV9; CDR3: CASSVGAGLLYEQYF; DNA: TGTGCCAGCAGCGTGGGTGCGGGGCTTCTTTACGAGCAGTACTTC
J: TRBJ2-7; size: NA; D: NA; V: TRBV5-1; CDR3: CASSLGRNRGEQYF; DNA: TGCGCCAGCAGCTTGGGTAGGAACCGTGGCGAGCAGTACTTC
J: TRBJ2-1; size: NA; D: TRBD2; V: TRBV7-6; CDR3: CASSSRVASGVNNEQFF; DNA: TGTGCCAGCAGCTCCCGGGTCGCTAGCGGGGTAAACAATGAGCAGTTCTTC
J: TRBJ2-4; size: NA; D: NA; V: TRBV6-2/TRBV6-3; CDR3: CASSQTTHRDAKNIQYF; DNA: TGTGCCAGCAGTCAAACAACCCACAGGGACGCCAAAAACATTCAGTACTTC
J: TRBJ1-6; size: NA; D: NA; V: TRBV10-2; CDR3: CASSDSGPGDNSPLHF; DNA: TGCGCCAGCAGTGATTCGGGTCCGGGAGATAATTCACCCCTCCACTTT
J: TRBJ1-4; size: NA; D: NA; V: TRBV6-1; CDR3: CASSARPDRREEKLFF; DNA: TGTGCCAGCAGTGCCCGGCCTGACAGGCGAGAAGAAAAACTGTTTTTT
J: TRBJ2-4; size: NA; D: TRBD2; V: TRBV4-1; CDR3: CASSPTSGLNIQYF; DNA: TGCGCCAGCAGCCCGACTAGCGGTCTGAACATTCAGTACTTC
J: TRBJ1-2; size: NA; D: NA; V: TRBV4-3; CDR3: CASSQDLLGLNYGYTF; DNA: TGCGCCAGCAGCCAAGATCTTTTAGGCCTGAACTATGGCTACACCTTC
J: TRBJ2-5; size: NA; D: NA; V: TRBV7-9; CDR3: CASSHLAGGAGIGGETQYF; DNA: TGTGCCAGCAGCCATCTAGCCGGGGGCGCTGGTATAGGTGGGGAGACCCAGTACTTC
J: TRBJ2-7; size: NA; D: TRBD1; V: TRBV5-1; CDR3: CASSLAYRGSYEQYF; DNA: TGCGCCAGCAGCTTGGCGTACAGGGGTTCCTACGAGCAGTACTTC
J: TRBJ1-6; size: NA; D: NA; V: TRBV27; CDR3: CASSLSPESYNSPLHF; DNA: TGTGCCAGCAGTTTATCTCCAGAGTCCTATAATTCACCCCTCCACTTT
J: TRBJ1-1; size: NA; D: NA; V: TRBV20-1; CDR3: CSAAQGAEAFF; DNA: TGCAGTGCTGCTCAGGGTGCTGAAGCTTTCTTT
J: TRBJ2-5; size: NA; D: TRBD2; V: TRBV6-5; CDR3: CASSYSSAGAETQYF; DNA: TGTGCCAGCAGTTACTCGTCAGCGGGAGCAGAGACCCAGTACTTC
J: TRBJ2-1; size: once; D: NA; V: TRBV5-1; CDR3: CASSLFSNEQFF; DNA: TGCGCCAGCAGCTTATTTAGTAATGAGCAGTTCTTC
J: TRBJ1-1; size: NA; D: NA; V: TRBV11-2; CDR3: CASSSKMNTEAFF; DNA: TGTGCCAGCAGCTCTAAGATGAACACTGAAGCTTTCTTT
J: TRBJ2-3; size: few; D: NA; V: TRBV6-2/TRBV6-3; CDR3: CASSYFRDTQYF; DNA: TGTGCCAGCAGTTACTTTAGAGATACGCAGTATTTT
J: TRBJ2-7; size: NA; D: NA; V: TRBV7-2; CDR3: CASSLVSYEQYF; DNA: TGTGCCAGCAGCTTAGTCAGCTACGAGCAGTACTTC
J: TRBJ2-1; size: NA; D: NA; V: TRBV28; CDR3: CASSYHGAGEQFF; DNA: TGTGCCAGCAGTTATCACGGGGCCGGGGAGCAGTTCTTC
J: TRBJ2-3; size: NA; D: TRBD2; V: TRBV10-2; CDR3: CASRLAGGTDTQYF; DNA: TGCGCCAGCAGACTAGCGGGAGGCACAGATACGCAGTATTTT
J: TRBJ2-2; size: NA; D: NA; V: TRBV11-3; CDR3: CASSLGGDAGELFF; DNA: TGTGCCAGCAGCTTAGGAGGGGATGCCGGGGAGCTGTTTTTT
J: TRBJ2-2; size: once; D: NA; V: TRBV2; CDR3: CASNPQQGSGELFF; DNA: TGTGCCAGCAACCCACAACAGGGATCCGGGGAGCTGTTTTTT
J: TRBJ2-1; size: NA; D: NA; V: TRBV6-1; CDR3: CANSEELRSRNEQFF; DNA: TGTGCCAACAGTGAAGAGTTACGTAGTCGGAATGAGCAGTTCTTC
J: TRBJ1-2; size: NA; D: NA; V: TRBV28; CDR3: CASTLGSLGYGYTF; DNA: TGTGCCAGCACTCTTGGGAGTTTGGGCTATGGCTACACCTTC
J: TRBJ2-7; size: NA; D: NA; V: TRBV18; CDR3: CASSPPWGSYEQYF; DNA: TGTGCCAGCTCACCACCTTGGGGGTCCTACGAGCAGTACTTC
J: TRBJ2-5; size: NA; D: TRBD2; V: TRBV27; CDR3: CASSLDRPGLAGGSETQYF; DNA: TGTGCCAGCAGTCTCGATCGACCGGGACTAGCGGGGGGGTCTGAGACCCAGTACTTC
J: TRBJ2-5; size: NA; D: NA; V: TRBV18; CDR3: CASSPLPGTEETQYF; DNA: TGTGCCAGCTCACCCCTTCCCGGGACCGAAGAGACCCAGTACTTC
J: TRBJ2-1; size: NA; D: TRBD2; V: TRBV28; CDR3: CASTYGLAGANEQFF; DNA: TGTGCCAGTACCTACGGACTAGCGGGAGCCAATGAGCAGTTCTTC
J: TRBJ1-5; size: NA; D: NA; V: TRBV7-9; CDR3: CASSLESNQPQHF; DNA: TGTGCCAGCAGCCTCGAAAGCAATCAGCCCCAGCATTTT
J: TRBJ2-1; size: NA; D: TRBD2; V: TRBV28; CDR3: CASSGSGGSYNEQFF; DNA: TGTGCCAGCAGCGGTAGCGGGGGGTCCTACAATGAGCAGTTCTTC
J: TRBJ2-1; size: NA; D: NA; V: TRBV18; CDR3: CASSPWKGQAEQFF; DNA: TGTGCCAGCTCCCCCTGGAAAGGGCAGGCGGAGCAGTTCTTC
J: TRBJ1-1; size: NA; D: NA; V: TRBV4-2; CDR3: CASTFGTTSEAFF; DNA: TGTGCCAGCACCTTTGGGACAACTAGTGAAGCTTTCTTT